The 14 T cell receptor beta chains given below trace back to one sample, sequenced in a study of T cell changes during pregnancy in multiple sclerosis. The protocol was immunoSEQ multiplex PCR, while the TCRdb copy is restricted to in-frame clones and leaves out a portion. Among about 54,000 clones listed, about 90% were seen once. The sequenced sample was CD4+ T cells from peripheral blood mononuclear cells, obtained in the first trimester of pregnancy. These receptors were collected from a female donor with multiple sclerosis, enrolled in a pregnancy study.

V gene TRBV7-3 combines with J gene TRBJ2-2; perhaps TRBD1 as D (5 bases). The V end lost 3 bases, the J end lost 4 bases, and 12 bases lay between the germline ends. CDR1 and CDR2 (germline): SGHTA, FQGTGA. The CDR3 contains 15 residues. CDR3 bases: TGTGCCAGCAGCTTGACGACAGCCGGCACCGGGGAGCTGTTTTTT. As protein: CASSLTTAGTGELFF.

The chain has TRBV12-5 and TRBJ2-5, with 11 bases matching TRBD1. Germline lookup yields CDR1 LGHNT and CDR2 FRNRAP. After removal of 4 bases from V and 1 base from J, the junction contained 2 bases not matched to a gene. CDR3 length: 15 residues. Written as DNA, the CDR3 is TGTGCTAGTGGTTCGGGACAGGGGGGCCAAGAGACCCAGTACTTC. It encodes CASGSGQGGQETQYF.

J is TRBJ2-5 and V is TRBV29-1; a weak D match, TRBD2 (6 bases). V was cut by 6 bases and J by 0 bases, with 11 bases left in between. Germline assignment: CDR1 SQVTM and CDR2 ANQGSEA. CDR3 length: 13 amino acids. The CDR3 region has the DNA TGCAGCGTGGTGGGGAGGTACCAAGAGACCCAGTACTTC. The encoded protein is CSVVGRYQETQYF.

V usage is TRBV2 and J usage is TRBJ1-3, with D unclear. Germline V gene sequence: CDR1 SNHLY, CDR2 FYNNEI. The CDR3 has 11 residues. The ends were cut back, 6 bases at V and 8 bases at J, with 8 bases in the middle. The DNA for the CDR3 is TGTGCCAGCAGATATGCGGACACCATATATTTT. Encoded protein: CASRYADTIYF.

This chain joins TRBV25-1 and TRBJ2-1; TRBD1 aligns across 8 bases. V was pared by 6 bases and J by 9 bases, with 19 bases of the junction left unmatched. The CDR3 totals 17 residues. Germline CDR1 reads MGHDK; CDR2 reads SYGVNS. CDR3 region: CASRQSGAGGIPGEQFF. CDR3 nucleotides: TGTGCCAGCAGACAATCGGGGGCAGGGGGCATTCCCGGTGAGCAGTTCTTC.

The J gene is TRBJ2-7, the V gene TRBV9; D gene unclear. The germline V gene encodes CDR1 SGDLS and CDR2 YYNGEE. This CDR3 spans 13 amino acids. Trimming stripped 1 base from V and 2 bases from J, with 7 bases between. The CDR3 is CASSVRVPYEQYF. CDR3 nucleotide sequence: TGTGCCAGCAGCGTACGGGTTCCCTACGAGCAGTACTTC. Complete variable domain (other parts from reference TRBV9 and TRBJ2-7): DSGVTQTPKHLITATGQRVTLRCSPRSGDLSVYWYQQSLDQGLQFLIQYYNGEERAKGNILERFSAQQFPDLHSELNLSSLELGDSALYFCASSVRVPYEQYFGPGTRLTVT.

This clone appeared a few times. This rearrangement joins TRBV7-8 to TRBJ1-6; 7 bases align to TRBD1. V trimming: 7 bases; J trimming: 10 bases; junction bases outside the gene matches: 13. Germline CDR1 SGHVS, CDR2 FQNEAQ. This CDR3 contains 15 residues. The CDR3 loop reads CASTDDRAPVSPLHF. For the CDR3, the DNA is TGTGCCAGCACCGACGACAGGGCTCCTGTGTCACCCCTCCACTTT.

V is TRBV5-6 and J is TRBJ1-1, with D perhaps matching TRBD1 (6 bases). The length of the CDR3 is 14 residues. The germline CDR1 and CDR2 sequences are SGHDT and YYEEEE. With 4 bases removed from V and 1 base from J, the gap between germline ends came to 11 bases. CDR3 sequence reads: CASSPPDRNTEAFF. In DNA, the CDR3 is TGTGCCAGCAGCCCGCCGGACAGGAACACTGAAGCTTTCTTT.

The CDR3 DNA sequence: TGTGCCAGCAGCGTAGCCCCGGGGGGCGGCTACGAGCAGTACTTC. As protein: CASSVAPGGGYEQYF. The rearrangement uses TRBV9 and TRBJ2-7; D perhaps matches TRBD2 (7 bases). V lost 0 bases to trimming and J lost 3 bases, with 13 bases between them. This CDR3 is 15 amino acids long. Germline V gene data show CDR1 as SGDLS and CDR2 as YYNGEE.

The V call is TRBV18, the J call TRBJ1-1; 9 nucleotides align to TRBD1. Trimming cost V 6 bases and J 4 bases; bases outside gene matches: 3. Germline loops: CDR1 KGHSH, CDR2 LQKENI. The CDR3 is 13 amino acids. CDR3 sequence reads: CASSVTGGTEAFF. CDR3 DNA sequence: TGTGCCAGCTCCGTGACAGGGGGCACTGAAGCTTTCTTT.

The genes are TRBV28 and TRBJ1-2; 8 bases line up with TRBD1. V was pared by 7 bases and J by 9 bases, with 7 bases of the junction left unmatched. Germline-derived CDR1 and CDR2 are MDHEN and SYDVKM. This CDR3 region has 12 residues. The CDR3 DNA reads TGTGCCAGCAATCCGGACAGGGCTCGCTACACCTTC. As protein: CASNPDRARYTF.

This clone occurred once. J is TRBJ1-2 and V is TRBV5-6; a weak D match, TRBD1 (6 bases). The CDR3 runs to 13 residues. The V gene lost 5 bases and the J gene lost 3 bases, with 11 bases spanning the gap. The V gene's germline CDR1 is SGHDT and CDR2 YYEEEE. The CDR3 region is CASREQGDYGYTF. The CDR3 bases are TGTGCCAGCAGGGAACAGGGCGACTATGGCTACACCTTC. Combining the CDR3 with reference TRBV5-6 and TRBJ1-2 gives the whole variable domain DAGVTQSPTHLIKTRGQQVTLRCSPKSGHDTVSWYQQALGQGPQFIFQYYEEEERQRGNFPDRFSGHQFPNYSSELNVNALLLGDSALYLCASREQGDYGYTFGSGTRLTVV.

On this clone: The same CDR3 also results from other DNA sequences found in this sample. The genes are TRBV6-6 and TRBJ1-2; the D gene is possibly TRBD1 (6 bases). CDR1 and CDR2 (germline): MNHNY, SVGAGI (reference sequence). Trimming stripped 4 bases from V and 1 base from J, with 7 bases between. The CDR3 covers 13 residues. As DNA, the CDR3 is TGTGCCAGCAGTTTGGACAGTAACTATGGCTACACCTTC. Its translation: CASSLDSNYGYTF.

This clone showed up just once. The V gene is TRBV7-3, the J gene TRBJ2-1; 8 nucleotides match TRBD2. Trimming removed 4 bases from V and 0 bases from J; junction bases left unmatched: 5. The germline V gene encodes CDR1 SGHTA and CDR2 FQGTGA. The CDR3 spans 16 residues. The CDR3 DNA reads TGTGCCAGCAGCTCCGTAGCGGGGAGCTCCTACAATGAGCAGTTCTTC. This sequence encodes CASSSVAGSSYNEQFF. The full variable domain, rest sourced from reference TRBV7-3 and TRBJ2-1, is GAGVSQTPSNKVTEKGKYVELRCDPISGHTALYWYRQSLGQGPEFLIYFQGTGAADDSGLPNDRFFAVRPEGSVSTLKIQRTERGDSAVYLCASSSVAGSSYNEQFFGPGTRLTVL.